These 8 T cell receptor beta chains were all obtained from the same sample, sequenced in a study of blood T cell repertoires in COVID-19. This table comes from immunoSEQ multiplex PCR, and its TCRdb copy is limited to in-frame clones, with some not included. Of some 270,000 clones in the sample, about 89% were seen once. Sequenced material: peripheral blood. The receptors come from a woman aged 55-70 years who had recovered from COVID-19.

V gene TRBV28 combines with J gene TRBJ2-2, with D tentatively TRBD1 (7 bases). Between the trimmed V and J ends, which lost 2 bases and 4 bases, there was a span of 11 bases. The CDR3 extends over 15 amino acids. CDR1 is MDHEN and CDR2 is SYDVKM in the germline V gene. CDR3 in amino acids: CASSLRRGPTGELFF. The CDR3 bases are TGTGCCAGCAGTTTAAGGAGGGGGCCCACCGGGGAGCTGTTTTTT. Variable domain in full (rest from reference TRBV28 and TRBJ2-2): DVKVTQSSRYLVKRTGEKVFLECVQDMDHENMFWYRQDPGLGLRLIYFSYDVKMKEKGDIPEGYSVSREKKERFSLILESASTNQTSMYLCASSLRRGPTGELFFGEGSRLTVL.

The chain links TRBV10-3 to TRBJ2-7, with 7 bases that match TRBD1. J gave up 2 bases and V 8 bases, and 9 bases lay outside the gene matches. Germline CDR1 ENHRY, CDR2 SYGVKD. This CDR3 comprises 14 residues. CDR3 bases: TGTGCCATCGGCGAGGGGGCCTTCCCCTACGAGCAGTACTTC. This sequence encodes CAIGEGAFPYEQYF.

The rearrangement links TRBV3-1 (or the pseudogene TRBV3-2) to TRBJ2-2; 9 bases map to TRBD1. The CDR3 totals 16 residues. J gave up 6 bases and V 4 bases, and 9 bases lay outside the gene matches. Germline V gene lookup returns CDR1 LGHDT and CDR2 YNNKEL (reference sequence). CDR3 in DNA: TGTGCCAGCAGCCCAATTGGACAGGGGATCCCCGGGGAGCTGTTTTTT. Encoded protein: CASSPIGQGIPGELFF.

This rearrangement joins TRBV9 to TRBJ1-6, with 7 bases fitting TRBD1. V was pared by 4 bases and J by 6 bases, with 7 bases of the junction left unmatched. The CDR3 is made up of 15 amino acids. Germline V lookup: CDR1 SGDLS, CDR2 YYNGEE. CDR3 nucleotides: TGTGCCAGCAGCCCCGGCCAGGGGGGTAATTCACCCCTCCACTTT. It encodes CASSPGQGGNSPLHF.

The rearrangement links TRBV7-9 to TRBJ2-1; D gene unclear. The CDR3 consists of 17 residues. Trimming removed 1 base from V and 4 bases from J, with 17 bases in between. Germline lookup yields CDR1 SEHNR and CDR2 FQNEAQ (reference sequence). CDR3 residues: CASSLGGMVTIYNEQFF. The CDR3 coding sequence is TGTGCCAGCAGCTTAGGAGGTATGGTGACGATTTACAATGAGCAGTTCTTC.

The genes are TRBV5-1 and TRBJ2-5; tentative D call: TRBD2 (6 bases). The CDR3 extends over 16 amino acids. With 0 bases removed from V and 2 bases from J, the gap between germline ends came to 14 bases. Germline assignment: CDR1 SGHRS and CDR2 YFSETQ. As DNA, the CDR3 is TGCGCCAGCAGCTTGGGCGGGGCCAGGCGTCAAGAGACCCAGTACTTC. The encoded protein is CASSLGGARRQETQYF.

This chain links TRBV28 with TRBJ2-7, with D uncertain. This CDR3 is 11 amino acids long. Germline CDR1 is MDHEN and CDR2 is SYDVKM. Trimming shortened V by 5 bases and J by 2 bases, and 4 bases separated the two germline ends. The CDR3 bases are TGTGCCAGCAGTCTCCCCTACGAGCAGTACTTC. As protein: CASSLPYEQYF.

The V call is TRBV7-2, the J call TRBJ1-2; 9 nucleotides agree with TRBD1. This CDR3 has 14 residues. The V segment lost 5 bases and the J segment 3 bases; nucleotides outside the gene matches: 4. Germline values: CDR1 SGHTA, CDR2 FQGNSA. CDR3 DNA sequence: TGTGCCAGCAGCGCGGACAGGGGCCACTATGGCTACACCTTC. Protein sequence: CASSADRGHYGYTF.